The rows below give T cell receptor beta chains drawn from one sample of a study of blood T cell repertoires in COVID-19. Here immunoSEQ multiplex PCR was the method, and the copy in TCRdb shows in-frame clones only, minus some. The table lists about 390,000 clones, approximately 87% of them singletons, with approximately 2.5% in the top ten. The specimen sequenced was peripheral blood. The receptors shown here come from an older woman with COVID-19, enrolled during active disease. Each CDR3 is given with its conserved first and last residue. The D gene is left open where the match is weak. Size values are once, few and many counts, or a class for expanded clones, and some rows have none.

d_call	v_call	j_call	clone_size	cdr3_aa	cdr3_nt
-	TRBV7-2	TRBJ2-3	-	CASRPGLATFGDTQYF	TGTGCCAGCAGACCCGGTTTAGCGACCTTCGGGGATACGCAGTATTTT
-	TRBV5-4	TRBJ1-1	-	CASRPRVQGRNTEAFF	TGTGCCAGCAGACCACGCGTACAGGGAAGGAACACTGAAGCTTTCTTT
-	TRBV24-1	TRBJ2-5	-	CATSHPSGKTQYF	TGTGCCACCAGCCACCCCTCGGGGAAAACCCAGTACTTC
TRBD1	TRBV4-2	TRBJ1-2	-	CASSQDWAGTGKELSYGYTF	TGTGCCAGCAGCCAAGATTGGGCCGGGACAGGGAAGGAGTTGAGCTATGGCTACACCTTC
-	TRBV21-1	TRBJ2-5	-	CASSKKRSGGTRPKETQYF	TGTGCCAGCAGCAAAAAGCGTAGCGGGGGGACGAGACCCAAGGAGACCCAGTACTTC
TRBD1	TRBV6-1	TRBJ2-2	-	CASSATDRGRAGELFF	TGTGCCAGCAGTGCCACGGACAGGGGGCGGGCCGGGGAGCTGTTTTTT
TRBD1	TRBV3-1/TRBV3-2	TRBJ1-2	-	CASSQDPGQGRGYTF	TGTGCCAGCAGCCAAGATCCGGGACAGGGCCGGGGCTACACCTTC
-	TRBV5-1	TRBJ1-4	once	CASSRDTTNEKLFF	TGCGCCAGCAGCCGCGATACAACTAATGAAAAACTGTTTTTT
-	TRBV6-2/TRBV6-3	TRBJ1-1	-	CASSPWGRVDTEAFF	TGTGCCAGCAGTCCCTGGGGGCGCGTGGACACTGAAGCTTTCTTT
TRBD2	TRBV5-1	TRBJ2-1	-	CASSQGLAGAYEQFF	TGCGCCAGCAGCCAGGGACTAGCGGGGGCCTATGAGCAGTTCTTC
TRBD1	TRBV5-6	TRBJ1-2	few	CASSRDRGGGYTF	TGTGCCAGCAGTCGGGACAGGGGAGGCGGCTACACCTTC
-	TRBV3-1/TRBV3-2	TRBJ2-3	-	CASSPYHSGSTDTQYF	TGTGCCAGCAGCCCCTACCATAGCGGCAGCACAGATACGCAGTATTTT
-	TRBV6-5	TRBJ1-5	-	CASSYWQNQPQHF	TGTGCCAGCAGTTACTGGCAGAATCAGCCCCAGCATTTT
TRBD1	TRBV5-4	TRBJ2-7	few	CASTRDRAYEQYF	TGTGCCAGCACCCGGGACAGGGCCTACGAGCAGTACTTC
-	TRBV4-1	TRBJ2-7	-	CASSRDRLRGASSYEQYF	TGCGCCAGCAGCCGGGACAGGCTCCGGGGGGCGAGCTCCTACGAGCAGTACTTC
-	TRBV6-5	TRBJ1-2	-	CASRDTPGQFYGYTF	TGTGCCAGCAGAGATACCCCCGGACAGTTCTATGGCTACACCTTC
-	TRBV5-1	TRBJ1-2	-	CASSLGPGANYGYTF	TGCGCCAGCAGCTTGGGTCCGGGGGCTAACTATGGCTACACCTTC
TRBD1	TRBV7-8	TRBJ1-5	few	CASSRGQGFFQPQHF	TGTGCCAGCAGCCGAGGACAGGGGTTTTTTCAGCCCCAGCATTTT
TRBD2	TRBV19	TRBJ2-3	-	CASSKMTSGGALRGTDTQYF	TGTGCCAGTAGTAAAATGACTAGCGGGGGGGCATTACGAGGCACAGATACGCAGTATTTT
-	TRBV15	TRBJ2-1	-	CATSRDLSYNEQFF	TGTGCCACCAGCAGAGATCTTTCCTACAATGAGCAGTTCTTC
TRBD1	TRBV28	TRBJ1-1	few	CASSLSGGKEAFF	TGTGCCAGCAGTTTGTCAGGGGGAAAGGAAGCTTTCTTT
TRBD1	TRBV19	TRBJ1-1	-	CASSLDRDRLNTEAFF	TGTGCCAGTAGTTTAGACCGGGACAGACTGAACACTGAAGCTTTCTTT
-	TRBV27	TRBJ1-2	-	CASSLRGDGYTF	TGTGCCAGCAGTTTACGGGGGGACGGCTACACCTTC
-	TRBV6-5	TRBJ1-6	few	CASSYSRGYGSPLHF	TGTGCCAGCAGTTACTCGCGAGGGTACGGTTCACCCCTCCACTTT
TRBD2	TRBV5-1	TRBJ2-5	-	CASSLKTSGYQETQYF	TGCGCCAGCAGCTTGAAGACTAGCGGTTACCAAGAGACCCAGTACTTC
-	TRBV19	TRBJ1-1	-	CASSSLVGVLNTEAFF	TGTGCCAGTAGTTCCCTGGTAGGGGTACTGAACACTGAAGCTTTCTTT
-	TRBV29-1	TRBJ1-2	once	CSVVGSYGYTF	TGCAGCGTTGTCGGTTCCTATGGCTACACCTTC
TRBD1	TRBV27	TRBJ2-1	-	CASSLTGTGTYNEQFF	TGTGCCAGCAGTTTAACCGGGACAGGGACCTACAATGAGCAGTTCTTC
TRBD2	TRBV10-3	TRBJ2-5	-	CAISEGTSGRQETQYF	TGTGCCATCAGTGAGGGGACTAGCGGGAGACAAGAGACCCAGTACTTC
TRBD1	TRBV6-5	TRBJ1-4	once	CASSRTGNEKLFF	TGTGCCAGCAGTCGGACAGGAAATGAAAAACTGTTTTTT
-	TRBV6-5	TRBJ2-2	-	CASSGLLPNTGELFF	TGTGCCAGCAGCGGGTTGTTGCCCAACACCGGGGAGCTGTTTTTT
-	TRBV19	TRBJ1-1	-	CASSTRTGGSTEAFF	TGTGCCAGTAGTACGCGTACGGGCGGGAGCACTGAAGCTTTCTTT
-	TRBV5-1	TRBJ1-6	-	CASSFQGTGYLTYNSPLHF	TGCGCCAGCAGCTTCCAGGGGACCGGGTATCTTACTTATAATTCACCCCTCCACTTT
TRBD1	TRBV28	TRBJ2-5	-	CASRPGQGIKETQYF	TGTGCCAGCAGACCGGGACAGGGAATTAAAGAGACCCAGTACTTC
TRBD2	TRBV3-1/TRBV3-2	TRBJ2-1	-	CASSQDGGSYNEQFF	TGTGCCAGCAGCCAAGACGGGGGGTCCTACAATGAGCAGTTCTTC
TRBD1	TRBV2	TRBJ2-2	few	CASSRQGSGELFF	TGTGCCAGCAGTCGACAGGGGTCCGGGGAGCTGTTTTTT
TRBD2	TRBV24-1	TRBJ2-1	-	CATSDRSGSSGGSIHEQFF	TGTGCCACCAGTGACCGTTCCGGTTCTAGCGGGGGCTCAATTCATGAGCAGTTCTTC
-	TRBV23-1	TRBJ2-3	-	CASSRGPVHTQYF	TGCGCCAGCAGCCGCGGCCCGGTTCATACGCAGTATTTT
-	TRBV28	TRBJ2-7	-	CASTSAGTGRTYEQYF	TGTGCCAGCACCTCCGCGGGCACAGGGCGGACCTACGAGCAGTACTTC